The clone carrying this T cell receptor (beta chain) occurred a few times. Ages ranged from about 18 to 89 years, with residence in around 24 US areas. This sample is part of a study of blood T cell repertoires in COVID-19. Across the whole study: Acute and convalescent COVID-19 specimens originated in the United States, Italy and Spain. Nucleic acid was either cDNA or gDNA, and it came from T cells, B-cell-depleted T cells, or PBMCs.

This CDR3 region has 16 residues. CDR1 and CDR2 from the germline V gene are SQVTM and ANQGSEA. V was pared by 4 bases and J by 1 base, with 7 bases of the junction left unmatched. Using immunoSEQ multiplex PCR, the repertoire was profiled, and TCRdb retains in-frame clones only, with some absent. The table has under 350,000 clones, about nine tenths seen once; the top ten hold about 4.6%. The chain combines TRBV29-1 with TRBJ2-2, with 9 nucleotides matching TRBD2. Sequencing was performed on PBMCs or T cells enriched from blood (not recorded which). The TCR originated in a young man who had recovered from COVID-19. The DNA for the CDR3 is TGCAGCGTTGGTCCCAGCGGGAGGATGAACACCGGGGAGCTGTTTTTT. Protein sequence: CSVGPSGRMNTGELFF.